A selection of T cell receptor beta chains follows, all from one sample in a study of Ad26.COV2.S vaccination and SARS-CoV-2 variants. Sequenced by immunoSEQ multiplex PCR; TCRdb stores in-frame clones only, minus some. Of about 350,000 clones listed, about 86% are singletons. The input for sequencing was peripheral blood, taken in a trial of Ad26.COV2.S vaccine versus placebo. These receptors were collected from a person aged 18-65 years who received the Ad26.COV2.S COVID-19 vaccine or a placebo. Each CDR3 is given with its conserved first and last residue. Fields, in order: clone size, V gene, D gene, J gene, CDR3 protein, CDR3 DNA. A D gene is named only where the DNA matches it firmly. A row's size may be missing; if present it is once, few, many or a size class.

clone size: few; V gene: TRBV5-1; D gene: .; J gene: TRBJ2-7; CDR3 protein: CASSLEARSYEQYF; CDR3 DNA: TGCGCCAGCAGCTTGGAGGCCCGCTCCTACGAGCAGTACTTC
clone size: .; V gene: TRBV30; D gene: .; J gene: TRBJ1-1; CDR3 protein: CAWDNMVGGSEAFF; CDR3 DNA: TGTGCCTGGGACAACATGGTGGGAGGGAGTGAAGCTTTCTTT
clone size: .; V gene: TRBV14; D gene: .; J gene: TRBJ1-2; CDR3 protein: CASSQDVTARRGYTF; CDR3 DNA: TGTGCCAGCAGCCAAGATGTGACAGCCCGTCGGGGCTACACCTTC
clone size: .; V gene: TRBV6-2/TRBV6-3; D gene: TRBD1; J gene: TRBJ2-7; CDR3 protein: CASSYPGQASYEQYF; CDR3 DNA: TGTGCCAGCAGTTACCCCGGACAGGCCTCCTACGAGCAGTACTTC
clone size: few; V gene: TRBV6-6; D gene: .; J gene: TRBJ2-2; CDR3 protein: CASSSGPTFGELFF; CDR3 DNA: TGTGCCAGCAGCTCCGGGCCCACCTTCGGGGAGCTGTTTTTT
clone size: .; V gene: TRBV28; D gene: .; J gene: TRBJ1-5; CDR3 protein: CASSRRVLGQPQHF; CDR3 DNA: TGTGCCAGCAGTCGCAGGGTTCTCGGGCAGCCCCAGCATTTT
clone size: .; V gene: TRBV29-1; D gene: TRBD1; J gene: TRBJ1-1; CDR3 protein: CSVESPGGPEAFF; CDR3 DNA: TGCAGCGTTGAATCTCCAGGGGGACCTGAAGCTTTCTTT
clone size: .; V gene: TRBV10-3; D gene: .; J gene: TRBJ2-5; CDR3 protein: CAISAGYDGETQYF; CDR3 DNA: TGTGCCATCAGTGCTGGCTACGACGGAGAGACCCAGTACTTC
clone size: .; V gene: TRBV6-1; D gene: .; J gene: TRBJ2-2; CDR3 protein: CASSDGTAANTGELFF; CDR3 DNA: TGTGCCAGCAGTGACGGGACCGCCGCGAACACCGGGGAGCTGTTTTTT
clone size: .; V gene: TRBV11-1; D gene: .; J gene: TRBJ2-7; CDR3 protein: CASSPQKAPYEQYF; CDR3 DNA: TGTGCCAGCAGCCCCCAGAAGGCCCCCTACGAGCAGTACTTC
clone size: few; V gene: TRBV10-3; D gene: TRBD2; J gene: TRBJ2-1; CDR3 protein: CVGTSGIGGEQFF; CDR3 DNA: TGTGTCGGGACTAGCGGGATTGGGGGTGAGCAGTTCTTC
clone size: .; V gene: TRBV3-1/TRBV3-2; D gene: TRBD2; J gene: TRBJ2-1; CDR3 protein: CASSQGGLAGNGLNEQFF; CDR3 DNA: TGTGCCAGCAGCCAAGGCGGACTAGCGGGAAATGGGCTCAATGAGCAGTTCTTC
clone size: .; V gene: TRBV4-1; D gene: TRBD2; J gene: TRBJ2-5; CDR3 protein: CASSPFPGTSRRSQETQYF; CDR3 DNA: TGCGCCAGCAGCCCGTTCCCCGGGACTAGCAGACGGTCGCAAGAGACCCAGTACTTC
clone size: .; V gene: TRBV28; D gene: .; J gene: TRBJ1-6; CDR3 protein: CASRTQGRFNSPLHF; CDR3 DNA: TGTGCCAGCAGAACACAGGGCCGATTTAATTCACCCCTCCACTTT
clone size: .; V gene: TRBV29-1; D gene: .; J gene: TRBJ2-4; CDR3 protein: CSARREPKNIQYF; CDR3 DNA: TGCAGCGCTCGCAGGGAGCCCAAAAACATTCAGTACTTC
clone size: .; V gene: TRBV28; D gene: .; J gene: TRBJ1-1; CDR3 protein: CASSLPLGAFEPWRGTEAFF; CDR3 DNA: TGTGCCAGCAGTTTACCGTTGGGGGCGTTCGAGCCCTGGAGGGGTACTGAAGCTTTCTTT
clone size: .; V gene: TRBV19; D gene: .; J gene: TRBJ1-5; CDR3 protein: CASSIGPGDQPQHF; CDR3 DNA: TGTGCCAGTAGTATAGGGCCAGGGGATCAGCCCCAGCATTTT
clone size: .; V gene: TRBV11-1; D gene: TRBD2; J gene: TRBJ2-7; CDR3 protein: CASSFLAGGIHEQYF; CDR3 DNA: TGTGCCAGCAGCTTCCTAGCGGGGGGCATCCACGAGCAGTACTTC
clone size: .; V gene: TRBV6-5; D gene: .; J gene: TRBJ2-7; CDR3 protein: CASGWTASSYEQYF; CDR3 DNA: TGTGCCAGCGGATGGACAGCGAGCTCCTACGAGCAGTACTTC
clone size: .; V gene: TRBV5-5; D gene: .; J gene: TRBJ2-2; CDR3 protein: CASSFWGNTGELFF; CDR3 DNA: TGTGCCAGCAGCTTCTGGGGCAACACCGGGGAGCTGTTTTTT
clone size: .; V gene: TRBV3-1/TRBV3-2; D gene: .; J gene: TRBJ1-2; CDR3 protein: CASSYPRPGGYTF; CDR3 DNA: TGTGCCAGCAGCTACCCTCGGCCAGGGGGCTACACCTTC
clone size: .; V gene: TRBV7-2; D gene: .; J gene: TRBJ1-1; CDR3 protein: CASSLDGPVNTEAFF; CDR3 DNA: TGTGCCAGCAGCTTAGATGGGCCAGTAAACACTGAAGCTTTCTTT
clone size: .; V gene: TRBV18; D gene: .; J gene: TRBJ1-3; CDR3 protein: CASSPAEGSSGNTIYF; CDR3 DNA: TGTGCCAGCTCACCGGCGGAGGGTAGCTCTGGAAACACCATATATTTT
clone size: .; V gene: TRBV28; D gene: .; J gene: TRBJ2-7; CDR3 protein: CASSPRLDDEQYF; CDR3 DNA: TGTGCCAGCAGTCCCCGGTTGGACGACGAGCAGTACTTC
clone size: .; V gene: TRBV2; D gene: .; J gene: TRBJ2-7; CDR3 protein: CASSPRYEQYF; CDR3 DNA: TGTGCCAGCAGTCCACGCTACGAGCAGTACTTC
clone size: .; V gene: TRBV5-1; D gene: .; J gene: TRBJ2-6; CDR3 protein: CASSLTTVISGANVLTF; CDR3 DNA: TGCGCCAGCAGCTTGACGACAGTTATTTCTGGGGCCAACGTCCTGACTTTC
clone size: .; V gene: TRBV5-6; D gene: .; J gene: TRBJ2-5; CDR3 protein: CASRYTRAETQYF; CDR3 DNA: TGTGCCAGCAGATACACTCGCGCGGAGACCCAGTACTTC
clone size: .; V gene: TRBV24-1; D gene: .; J gene: TRBJ1-2; CDR3 protein: CATADERNGYTF; CDR3 DNA: TGTGCCACCGCTGACGAAAGAAACGGCTACACCTTC
clone size: .; V gene: TRBV3-1/TRBV3-2; D gene: .; J gene: TRBJ2-2; CDR3 protein: CASSHEPELNTGELFF; CDR3 DNA: TGTGCCAGCAGCCATGAGCCAGAACTAAACACCGGGGAGCTGTTTTTT
clone size: .; V gene: TRBV10-3; D gene: TRBD1; J gene: TRBJ1-2; CDR3 protein: CAISGDRVDGYTF; CDR3 DNA: TGTGCCATCAGTGGGGACAGGGTGGATGGCTACACCTTC